This passage covers 4 T cell receptor beta chains from one sample sequenced in a study of blood T cell repertoires in COVID-19. Method: immunoSEQ multiplex PCR; TCRdb's copy keeps in-frame clones and lacks some. The data show some 310,000 clones, roughly 91% seen once. Sequencing was done on a sample of PBMCs or T cells enriched from blood (not recorded which). All receptors come from a woman in her twenties or thirties who had recovered from COVID-19.

The rearrangement joins TRBV15 to TRBJ2-1; TRBD2 might be the D (6 bases). The V and J ends lost 9 bases and 6 bases respectively, with 21 bases between them. The CDR3 has 15 amino acids. Germline CDR1 and CDR2: LNHNV and YYDKDF (reference sequence). CDR3 protein: CATSQIQFGGNEQFF. In nucleotides, the CDR3 is TGTGCCACTTCTCAGATCCAGTTCGGGGGCAATGAGCAGTTCTTC.

The chain employs TRBV4-1 and TRBJ2-3; TRBD2 agrees at 7 bases. The CDR3 contains 16 residues. With 3 bases clipped from V and 5 bases from J, the junction kept 11 bases outside the gene matches. Germline loops: CDR1 MGHRA, CDR2 YSYEKL. CDR3 residues: CASSQRESHREDTQYF. The CDR3 DNA is TGCGCCAGCAGCCAGCGGGAGTCCCACCGGGAAGATACGCAGTATTTT.

The chain recombines TRBV15 with TRBJ1-3; 7 bases agree with TRBD1. Per the germline V gene, CDR1 is LNHNV and CDR2 is YYDKDF (reference sequence). V lost 1 base, J lost 0 bases, and 3 bases stayed unmatched. The CDR3 sequence is 16 residues long. The CDR3 sequence is CATSRGTGLSGNTIYF. The CDR3 nucleotides are TGTGCCACCAGCAGAGGGACAGGACTCTCTGGAAACACCATATATTTT.

V is TRBV30 and J is TRBJ2-7; the match to TRBD1 covers 7 bases. CDR3 length: 15 amino acids. Germline V lookup: CDR1 GTSNPN, CDR2 SVGIG (reference sequence). V shed 2 bases, J shed 6 bases, and the junction held 13 bases outside the gene matches. The CDR3 nucleotides are TGTGCCTGGAGTCTAAAGAGGGACAGAAGGATCGAGCAGTACTTC. It translates to CAWSLKRDRRIEQYF.